Each of the 4 T cell receptor beta chains below was sequenced from the same sample in a study of T cell responses to AZD1222 COVID-19 vaccine. Assay: immunoSEQ multiplex PCR; the TCRdb copy retains only in-frame clones and omits some. The sample lists roughly 180,000 clones, over 70% occurring once. The sample consisted of peripheral blood, taken on day 0 of MenACWY control vaccination. All receptors come from an adult in good health.

CDR3 loop: CASSPNQGAEEQYF. CDR3 bases: TGTGCCAGCTCACCGAACCAGGGGGCGGAAGAGCAGTACTTC. The chain carries TRBV18 and TRBJ2-7; 8 bases match TRBD1. V was pared by 3 bases and J by 7 bases, with 8 bases of the junction left unmatched. The CDR3 length is 14 residues. Looked up from germline, CDR1 is KGHSH and CDR2 is LQKENI.

The CDR3 loop reads CASGSRTDNTGELFF. In nucleotides, the CDR3 is TGCGCCAGCGGCTCCCGGACAGACAACACCGGGGAGCTGTTTTTT. J is TRBJ2-2 and V is TRBV4-1; possible D gene TRBD1, 6 bases. The V and J ends lost 8 bases and 2 bases respectively, with 15 bases between them. CDR3 size: 15 residues. Germline V gene sequence: CDR1 MGHRA, CDR2 YSYEKL.

The chain combines TRBV28 with TRBJ1-1; 9 bases are a match to TRBD1. Germline trimming cut 6 bases from V and 7 bases from J; bases unmatched to any gene: 9. The CDR3 is 14 residues long. Germline V gene data show CDR1 as MDHEN and CDR2 as SYDVKM. Here the CDR3 reads CASRLPTGGFEAFF. The CDR3 DNA reads as TGTGCCAGCAGGCTGCCAACAGGGGGCTTTGAAGCTTTCTTT.

The sample holds one count of this clone. The chain recombines TRBV19 with TRBJ2-1; 9 positions agree with TRBD1. Looked up from germline, CDR1 is LNHDA and CDR2 is SQIVND (reference sequence). Trimming at V came to 7 bases and at J to 1 base, leaving 5 bases not matched to a gene. The CDR3 is 15 amino acids. DNA for the CDR3: TGTGCCAGTACCAGGGACAGGGTTTCCTACAATGAGCAGTTCTTC. Amino acid sequence: CASTRDRVSYNEQFF.